The table lists the clone carrying this T cell receptor (beta chain) with a few counts. TCRdb independently ran MiXCR on the 5' RACE reads; one entry per CDR3 protein. Among approximately 97,000 distinct CDR3 sequences listed, approximately 11% were seen once. The data derive from a study of early T cells in non-severe SARS-CoV-2 infection. Germline assignment: CDR1 SGHNT and CDR2 YYREEE (reference sequence). This CDR3 contains 15 residues. V trimming: 6 bases; J trimming: 5 bases; junction bases outside the gene matches: 12. The sequences come from whole blood, collected at baseline. The clonotype originates from an adult who was a healthcare worker with PCR-confirmed SARS-CoV-2 infection or an uninfected control (not recorded which). The chain employs TRBV5-4 and TRBJ2-5; 8 bases match TRBD2. The DNA for the CDR3 is TGTGCCAGCACCCCGGGGGGGTCAGAGGCTGAGACCCAGTACTTC. This sequence encodes CASTPGGSEAETQYF. The full variable domain, with the rest looked up from reference TRBV5-4 and TRBJ2-5, is ETGVTQSPTHLIKTRGQQVTLRCSSQSGHNTVSWYQQALGQGPQFIFQYYREEENGRGNFPPRFSGLQFPNYSSELNVNALELDDSALYLCASTPGGSEAETQYFGPGTRLLVL.